One and the same sample provided the 7 T cell receptor beta chains below, sequenced in a study of T cell responses to AZD1222 COVID-19 vaccine. This table comes from immunoSEQ multiplex PCR, and its TCRdb copy is limited to in-frame clones, with some not included. Among some 90,000 clones listed, more than 75% were seen once. The material sequenced was peripheral blood, taken on day 0 of MenACWY control vaccination. Source of these receptors: an adult in good health.

The chain employs TRBV5-1 and TRBJ2-5, with 7 nucleotides matching TRBD1. J gave up 1 base and V 3 bases, and 9 bases lay outside the gene matches. CDR1 is SGHRS, CDR2 YFSETQ, per germline. The length of the CDR3 is 16 residues. The CDR3 protein is CASSSGQAPPQETQYF. In DNA, the CDR3 is TGCGCCAGCAGCTCCGGACAGGCGCCCCCCCAAGAGACCCAGTACTTC.

The rearrangement joins TRBV3-1 (or the pseudogene TRBV3-2) to TRBJ2-2; TRBD2 agrees at 10 bases. V trimming: 3 bases; J trimming: 3 bases; junction bases outside the gene matches: 7. Germline loops: CDR1 LGHDT, CDR2 YNNKEL (reference sequence). The CDR3 has 17 residues. Here the CDR3 reads CASSHLSGRGDTGELFF. The DNA of the CDR3 is TGTGCCAGCAGCCATCTCAGCGGGAGGGGAGACACCGGGGAGCTGTTTTTT.

This clone appeared once. The chain joins TRBV24-1 to TRBJ2-1; 7 nucleotides match TRBD1. J gave up 0 bases and V 5 bases, and 12 bases lay outside the gene matches. Per germline, CDR1 KGHDR and CDR2 SFDVKD. The CDR3 is 18 amino acids. In nucleotides, the CDR3 is TGTGCCACCAGTGGATTTGGAGACAGGGCAAGCTCCTACAATGAGCAGTTCTTC. It encodes CATSGFGDRASSYNEQFF.

This chain uses TRBV28 with TRBJ2-7, with D uncertain. This CDR3 is built from 14 residues. V gave up 3 bases and J gave up 2 bases, with 11 bases separating them. The V gene's germline CDR1 is MDHEN and CDR2 SYDVKM. The chain's CDR3 is CASSLAQLTYEQYF. In nucleotides, the CDR3 is TGTGCCAGCAGTTTGGCCCAATTAACCTACGAGCAGTACTTC.

This rearrangement joins TRBV18 to TRBJ1-4, with a possible D match to TRBD1 (5 bases). The CDR3 totals 14 residues. Germline loops: CDR1 KGHSH, CDR2 LQKENI. V gave up 1 base and J gave up 8 bases, with 11 bases separating them. CDR3 in amino acids: CASSPRRVGEKLFF. In DNA, the CDR3 is TGTGCCAGCTCACCACGCAGGGTTGGAGAAAAACTGTTTTTT.

This clone has only one observation. V gene TRBV11-2 combines with J gene TRBJ1-1, with unresolved D. V lost 5 bases to trimming and J lost 6 bases, with 13 bases between them. The germline CDR1 and CDR2 sequences are SGHAT and FQNNGV. The CDR3 has 13 residues. The CDR3 nucleotides are TGTGCCAGCAGCCTGCTGGCGTTGGCTGAAGCTTTCTTT. It yields the protein CASSLLALAEAFF.

The chain has TRBV28 and TRBJ1-2, with D maybe TRBD1 (6 bases). CDR1 is MDHEN and CDR2 is SYDVKM in the germline V gene. The CDR3 length is 15 residues. V was trimmed by 4 bases and J by 6 bases, leaving 18 bases between them. Here the CDR3 reads CASSSRGGRVHGYTF. DNA for the CDR3: TGTGCCAGCAGTTCCCGTGGGGGGCGCGTCCATGGCTACACCTTC.